This TCR beta chain originates from a study of response to subunit inactivated influenza vaccine. This clonotype was picked up many times. Antigen unknown. Study results and caveats: Only a handful of new T cells, the authors suggested, are recruited with each seasonal influenza vaccination.

TCRdb used MiXCR to reprocess the RT-PCR reads, holding one entry per CDR3 protein. Of a few hundred thousand distinct CDR3 sequences in the sample, 12% to 15% were seen once. This receptor was identified in a man aged 50 to 59 who received an inactivated influenza vaccine. This material consisted of PBMCs from blood, taken 11 to 12 days after vaccination.

Here the CDR3 reads CASRVAGYNEQFF. CDR3 coding DNA: TGTGCCAGCAGGGTAGCGGGGTACAATGAGCAGTTCTTC. The chain employs TRBV6-2 or TRBV6-3 and TRBJ2-1; 8 nucleotides agree with TRBD2. CDR3 length equals 13 residues. The germline V gene encodes CDR1 MNHEY and CDR2 SVGEGT. J lost 4 bases, V lost 6 bases, and 2 bases had no gene match.